The T cell receptor beta chain under discussion was sequenced for a study of cytomegalovirus exposure and HLA in healthy donors. Amplification used 60 Vbeta primers and 13 Jbeta primers. The repertoire was sequenced with immunoSEQ multiplex PCR; TCRdb's copy has only in-frame clones and lacks some. The sample includes some 150,000 clones, 60% to 80% of them seen just once. The CDR3 extends over 18 amino acids. CDR1 is GTSNPN, CDR2 SVGIG, per germline (reference sequence). With regard to this clone: One junction end disagrees with the germline gene, perhaps due to a read error.

V and J are TRBV30 and TRBJ2-6, with D perhaps TRBD1 (5 bases). Sequencing used PBMCs. This receptor was taken from a man aged 18 to 35 in good health and CMV-seropositive. CDR3 nucleotides: TGTGCCTGGAGTCTTCCGTCAGGTCATCACTCTGGGGCCAACGGCCTGACTTTC. Amino acid sequence: CAWSLPSGHHSGANGLTF.